The 29 T cell receptor beta chains below all came from one sample that was sequenced in a study of T cells in Graves' hyperthyroidism and ophthalmopathy. Template material for amplifying TCR beta CDR3 regions consisted of RNA transcripts. First-round RT-PCR targeting the TCR CDR3 was performed with the HTBI primer set. TCRdb called the multiplex PCR reads again in MiXCR, with one record for every CDR3 protein. Here the sample spans hundreds of thousands of distinct CDR3 sequences, 14% to 15% being singletons. Sample: blood. The source is a woman in her 40s with Graves' ophthalmopathy.

The table lists this clonotype with many counts. The V call is TRBV10-3, the J call TRBJ2-7, with 7 bases fitting TRBD1. Germline trimming cut 0 bases from V and 10 bases from J; bases unmatched to any gene: 6. There are 13 residues in the CDR3. CDR1 is ENHRY, CDR2 SYGVKD, per germline. The CDR3 reads CAISESSGQPQYF. Here the CDR3 DNA reads TGTGCCATCAGTGAGTCCTCGGGACAGCCTCAGTACTTC.

This clonotype was picked up many times. This chain joins TRBV30 and TRBJ2-7; tentatively, D is TRBD1 (6 bases). V lost 0 bases, J lost 4 bases, and 13 bases lay in between. The CDR3 covers 14 residues. Germline V gene sequence: CDR1 GTSNPN, CDR2 SVGIG (reference sequence). CDR3 residues: CAWSVRGGAYEQYF. CDR3 DNA sequence: TGTGCCTGGAGTGTACGAGGGGGAGCTTACGAGCAGTACTTC.

This clonotype has ten or more counts. The chain recombines TRBV2 with TRBJ1-2, with 9 bases that match TRBD1. CDR3 size: 13 residues. J gave up 8 bases and V 5 bases, and 6 bases lay outside the gene matches. Germline V gene lookup returns CDR1 SNHLY and CDR2 FYNNEI. CDR3 coding DNA: TGTGCCAGCAGTACGACAGGGGGGGTAGGCTACACCTTC. Translation gives CASSTTGGVGYTF.

This clonotype was seen a handful of times. The genes are TRBV7-3 and TRBJ2-7; 7 bases match TRBD2. The germline gives CDR1 SGHTA, CDR2 FQGTGA. V lost 0 bases and J lost 3; bases outside the gene matches: 8. The CDR3 length is 16 residues. The CDR3 DNA follows: TGTGCCAGCAGCTTAACTGACGGGGGGATGAGCTACGAGCAGTACTTC. Its protein product is CASSLTDGGMSYEQYF.

This clonotype was seen more than once but under ten times. The CDR3 reads CSVGTEAYEQYF. DNA for the CDR3: TGCAGCGTCGGGACCGAAGCCTACGAGCAGTACTTC. The gene calls are TRBV29-1 and TRBJ2-7; D possibly uses TRBD1 or TRBD2 (5 bases each). The CDR3 is made up of 12 amino acids. From germline, CDR1 is SQVTM and CDR2 ANQGSEA. V lost 6 bases, J lost 2 bases, and 11 bases lay in between.

This clonotype was seen repeatedly, ten times or more. Compared with germline, one end of the junction differs, possibly owing to a read error. The gene calls are TRBV10-3 and TRBJ1-1; D ambiguous. Germline CDR1 reads ENHRY; CDR2 reads SYGVKD. CDR3 length: 14 amino acids. This CDR3 reads CAISESYLNTEALF. The CDR3 bases are TGTGCCATCAGTGAGTCCTACCTGAACACTGAAGCTCTCTTT.

This clonotype was found many times. The rearrangement links TRBV6-2 or TRBV6-3 to TRBJ2-5, with 9 bases aligning to TRBD2. The germline V gene encodes CDR1 MNHEY and CDR2 SVGEGT. The J segment lost 2 bases and the V segment lost 2 bases, leaving 12 bases of the junction unmatched. The CDR3 sequence is 18 residues long. The CDR3 bases are TGTGCCAGCAGTTACGCCGGGACTAGCCTCTATGGGCAAGAGACCCAGTACTTC. Its translation is CASSYAGTSLYGQETQYF.

This clonotype was seen many times. CDR3 region: CASRRAPAYTNTEAFF. In nucleotides, the CDR3 is TGTGCCAGTAGGCGGGCCCCTGCTTACACGAACACTGAAGCTTTCTTT. The genes are TRBV19 and TRBJ1-1; D is unclear. Trimming cost V 6 bases and J 1 base, with 18 bases left between them. Germline V gives CDR1 LNHDA, CDR2 SQIVND (reference sequence). The CDR3 sequence is 16 residues long.

This clonotype was seen many times. This rearrangement joins TRBV19 to TRBJ2-7; tentatively, D is TRBD2 (5 bases). There are 16 residues in the CDR3. Germline CDR1 and CDR2: LNHDA and SQIVND (reference sequence). V lost 9 bases and J 0 bases, leaving 21 bases between the germline ends. The CDR3 protein is CARPEPLAPVSYEQYF. CDR3 DNA sequence: TGTGCCAGACCCGAACCCCTAGCCCCTGTCTCCTACGAGCAGTACTTC.

This clonotype has a handful of counts. This chain connects TRBV11-2 to TRBJ2-7; 8 bases agree with TRBD2. V gave up 0 bases and J gave up 2 bases; unmatched junction bases: 3. CDR1 SGHAT and CDR2 FQNNGV come from the germline V gene. The CDR3 spans 15 residues. CDR3 loop: CASSLEAGATYEQYF. The CDR3 DNA reads as TGTGCCAGCAGCTTAGAAGCGGGAGCGACCTACGAGCAGTACTTC.

There are many counts of this clonotype. V gene TRBV19 combines with J gene TRBJ1-5; unclear D gene. The CDR3 runs to 14 residues. Trimming took 1 base from V and 5 from J, leaving 9 bases between them. Germline assignment: CDR1 LNHDA and CDR2 SQIVND (reference sequence). CDR3 loop: CASSIVGSDQPQHF. In nucleotides, the CDR3 is TGTGCCAGTAGTATAGTGGGGAGTGATCAGCCCCAGCATTTT.

This clonotype was seen ten or more times. The J gene is TRBJ1-1, the V gene TRBV28; tentatively, D is TRBD1 (5 bases). The CDR3 totals 14 residues. The germline V gene has CDR1 MDHEN and CDR2 SYDVKM. V lost 1 base, J lost 5 bases, and 11 bases lay in between. The CDR3: CASSLLGVETEAFF. The CDR3, as DNA: TGTGCCAGCAGTTTATTGGGGGTAGAAACTGAAGCTTTCTTT.

There are a few counts of this clonotype. The chain employs TRBV3-1 and TRBJ1-1; D uncertain. Germline-derived CDR1 and CDR2 are LGHDT and YNNKEL (reference sequence). This CDR3 spans 15 amino acids. The V gene lost 3 bases and the J gene lost 3 bases, with 14 bases spanning the gap. Here the CDR3 DNA reads TGTGCCAGCAGCCAGGGGATGACGCCGGACACTGAAGCTTTCTTT. The encoded protein is CASSQGMTPDTEAFF.

The chain joins TRBV6-1 to TRBJ2-2; 11 bases align to TRBD2. Germline CDR1 reads MNHNS; CDR2 reads SASEGT. Losses at the gene ends were 7 bases for V and 6 bases for J; bases not matched to a gene: 7. This CDR3 is 15 amino acids long. Here the CDR3 DNA reads TGTGCCAGCATCCGACTAGCGGGGCGATCCGGGGAGCTGTTTTTT. Residues: CASIRLAGRSGELFF.

The CDR3 DNA sequence: TGTGCCAGCAGTTACTCCCCCGGACTAGCGGGAGGTGGATACGAGCAGTACTTC. Its protein is CASSYSPGLAGGGYEQYF. The J gene is TRBJ2-7, the V gene TRBV6-2 or TRBV6-3, with 14 bases lining up with TRBD2. This CDR3 spans 18 amino acids. The trim removed 0 bases at V and 4 bases at J, leaving 8 bases unmatched. In germline, CDR1 is MNHEY, CDR2 SVGEGT.

This clonotype has at least ten counts. The rearrangement uses TRBV9 and TRBJ1-2; D possibly corresponds to TRBD1 (5 bases). This CDR3 has 14 residues. Trimming cost V 5 bases and J 4 bases, with 15 bases left between them. Germline V lookup: CDR1 SGDLS, CDR2 YYNGEE. The CDR3 protein is CASSPHGGFYGYTF. The CDR3 DNA is TGTGCCAGCAGTCCCCATGGGGGATTCTATGGCTACACCTTC.

This clonotype was seen a single time. V and J are TRBV6-2 or TRBV6-3 and TRBJ2-7, with TRBD2 identical over 8 bases. The V gene end was trimmed by 2 bases and the J gene end by 3 bases; junction bases not matched to a gene: 9. The CDR3 loop spans 16 amino acids. Germline V CDR1 and CDR2: MNHEY, SVGEGT. In DNA form, the CDR3 reads TGTGCCAGCAGTTACGGGATCGGGAGGGCCCACTACGAGCAGTACTTC. Amino acids: CASSYGIGRAHYEQYF.

This clonotype was detected ten times or more. The rearrangement uses TRBV15 and TRBJ2-7; the match to TRBD1 covers 8 bases. Per germline, CDR1 LNHNV and CDR2 YYDKDF (reference sequence). This CDR3 spans 13 amino acids. The V and J ends lost 3 bases and 3 bases, in that order; junction bases with no gene match: 1. For the CDR3, the DNA is TGTGCCACCAGCAGGGACAGGGTCTACGAGCAGTACTTC. It encodes CATSRDRVYEQYF.

This clonotype was seen at least ten times. A much larger clone sits a single nucleotide away, making a read error possible. This chain connects TRBV6-1 to TRBJ1-1, with unresolved D. This CDR3 contains 14 residues. Germline lookup yields CDR1 MNHNS and CDR2 SASEGT. The CDR3 region has the DNA TGTGTCAGCACCCTAGGACGGCAGAACACTGAAGCTTTCTTT. The encoded protein is CVSTLGRQNTEAFF.

Ten or more counts support this clonotype. The chain recombines TRBV27 with TRBJ2-4; perhaps TRBD2 as D (5 bases). CDR1 is MNHEY and CDR2 is SMNVEV in the germline V gene (reference sequence). V lost 2 bases and J 1 base, leaving 6 bases between the germline ends. The CDR3 totals 14 residues. The CDR3 region has the DNA TGTGCCAGCAGTTTAAAGCGGGCCAAAAACATTCAGTACTTC. Protein product: CASSLKRAKNIQYF.

This clonotype was seen many times. CDR3 nucleotides: TGTGCCAGCAGTCCTATTCAGGGTTTTTCTGAAGCTTTCTTT. It is translated as CASSPIQGFSEAFF. The V and J genes are TRBV7-9 and TRBJ1-1; a weak D match, TRBD1 (5 bases). The CDR3 contains 14 residues. V was pared by 6 bases and J by 6 bases, with 17 bases between. CDR1 and CDR2 (germline): SEHNR, FQNEAQ (reference sequence).

In this sample, this clonotype turned up a few times. V usage is TRBV4-2 and J usage is TRBJ1-2; TRBD1 matches 7 bases. Looked up from germline, CDR1 is LGHNA and CDR2 is YNFKEQ. The junction had 3 bases not matched to a gene; V was cut back by 0 bases and J by 5 bases. CDR3 size: 14 residues. The CDR3 sequence is CASSQERQGYGYTF. CDR3 nucleotide sequence: TGTGCCAGCAGCCAAGAAAGACAGGGATATGGCTACACCTTC.

The table lists this clonotype with a few counts. V is TRBV12-3 or TRBV12-4 and J is TRBJ2-7; possibly TRBD1 for D (6 bases). This CDR3 is built from 16 residues. Trimming took 2 bases from V and 2 from J, leaving 16 bases between them. The CDR3 bases are TGTGCCAGCAGTTTAAAGTCCACAGGGCTACCCTACGAGCAGTACTTC. Translating gives CASSLKSTGLPYEQYF.

The DNA of the CDR3 is TGTGCCAGCAGCCTACAGGGACCCCCCACAGATACGCAGTATTTT. Protein product: CASSLQGPPTDTQYF. The chain recombines TRBV12-3 or TRBV12-4 with TRBJ2-3; D is perhaps TRBD1 (6 bases). Trimming removed 6 bases from V and 2 bases from J, with 15 bases in between. This CDR3 has 15 residues.

This clonotype was seen a handful of times. The chain is built from TRBV6-1 and TRBJ2-7; TRBD2 agrees at 7 bases. V trimming: 6 bases; J trimming: 5 bases; junction bases outside the gene matches: 7. The germline V gene encodes CDR1 MNHNS and CDR2 SASEGT. The CDR3 contains 13 residues. As DNA, the CDR3 is TGTGCCAGCAGAGCCCGGACTAGTCACGAGCAGTACTTC. This encodes CASRARTSHEQYF.

The chain couples TRBV28 to TRBJ2-7, with D tentatively TRBD1 (6 bases). The germline CDR1 and CDR2 sequences are MDHEN and SYDVKM. V shed 7 bases and J shed 2 bases, with 24 bases lying between them. CDR3 length: 17 residues. CDR3 region: CASIHTPGQPNPYEQYF. The CDR3 DNA follows: TGTGCCAGCATCCACACCCCGGGACAACCTAACCCCTACGAGCAGTACTTC.

This clonotype came up many times. The rearrangement uses TRBV10-3 and TRBJ2-5; a possible D gene is TRBD1 (5 bases). Trimming took 3 bases from V and 1 from J, leaving 9 bases between them. Germline CDR1 is ENHRY and CDR2 is SYGVKD. The length of the CDR3 is 14 residues. CDR3 residues: CAISDSDSQETQYF. DNA of the CDR3: TGTGCCATCAGTGACTCTGACAGCCAAGAGACCCAGTACTTC.

This chain uses TRBV28 with TRBJ1-6; 8 bases align to TRBD1. After removal of 5 bases from V and 4 bases from J, the junction contained 4 bases not matched to a gene. The CDR3 has 15 residues. Germline CDR1 MDHEN, CDR2 SYDVKM. The CDR3 nucleotides are TGTGCCAGCAGTGGGGGACAGGCGTATAATTCACCCCTCCACTTT. Its translation is CASSGGQAYNSPLHF.

The CDR3 reads CASRETPITEAFF. The CDR3 nucleotides read TGTGCCAGTAGAGAGACCCCGATCACTGAAGCTTTCTTT. The gene calls are TRBV19 and TRBJ1-1; D ambiguous. V lost 6 bases, J lost 4 bases, and 12 bases lay in between. CDR3 length: 13 residues. Germline CDR1 LNHDA, CDR2 SQIVND (reference sequence).